The rows below give T cell receptor beta chains drawn from one sample of a study of T cell responses to AZD1222 COVID-19 vaccine. Measured with immunoSEQ multiplex PCR; TCRdb has only the in-frame clones, and not every one. The sample shows 100,000 to 150,000 clones, approximately 85% of them seen only once. The source was peripheral blood, collected on day 0 of AZD1222 vaccination. These receptors were collected from an adult in good health. Both conserved end residues are part of each CDR3. The D gene is left open where the match is weak. Clone sizes are given selectively: once, few, many, or a class where the clone is expanded.

once TRBJ1-3 NA TRBV9 15 TGTGCCAGCAGCGTAGAGGCAGGGAGAAGAAACACCATATATTTT CASSVEAGRRNTIYF
once TRBJ2-2 TRBD1 TRBV5-1 15 TGCGCCAGCACCATTGTGACAGGGGAGCCCGGGGAGCTGTTTTTT CASTIVTGEPGELFF
NA TRBJ2-7 TRBD1 TRBV19 15 TGTGCCAGTAGTACCCCAGGGGGAAGCTCCTACGAGCAGTACTTC CASSTPGGSSYEQYF
NA TRBJ2-5 TRBD1 TRBV30 14 TGTGCCTGGAGTATGGGGACAGGGAAAGAGACCCAGTACTTC CAWSMGTGKETQYF
few TRBJ2-7 TRBD2 TRBV4-3 17 TGCGCCAGCAGCCAAGATCTTGCTAGCGGGAGGACCTACGAGCAGTACTTC CASSQDLASGRTYEQYF
NA TRBJ2-7 TRBD1 TRBV24-1 16 TGTGCCACCAGTGAGGAGGACAGGGAAGTATCCTACGAGCAGTACTTC CATSEEDREVSYEQYF
NA TRBJ1-5 NA TRBV4-1 14 TGCGCCAGCAGCCAAGGACACAGCAATCAGCCCCAGCATTTT CASSQGHSNQPQHF
NA TRBJ2-3 NA TRBV10-3 13 TGTGCCTTCCGTAAGGGGGGCCGGGATACGCAGTATTTT CAFRKGGRDTQYF
few TRBJ1-3 NA TRBV4-1 15 TGCGCCAGCAGTAATACTCCGGACTCTGGAAACACCATATATTTT CASSNTPDSGNTIYF
NA TRBJ2-2 TRBD1 TRBV24-1 16 TGTGCCACCGTACTAGACAGGGTTGGGGTCACCGGGGAGCTGTTTTTT CATVLDRVGVTGELFF
NA TRBJ2-7 NA TRBV3-1/TRBV3-2 12 TGTGCCAGCCGTTTGGGTACCTACGAGCAGTACTTC CASRLGTYEQYF
NA TRBJ2-1 TRBD1 TRBV6-5 14 TGTGCCAGCAGGACCGACAGGGGGCCCAATGAGCAGTTCTTC CASRTDRGPNEQFF
NA TRBJ2-3 TRBD2 TRBV7-9 18 TGTGCCAGCAGCTCTTCCCGGGGCGGGAGGTTTGGCACAGATACGCAGTATTTT CASSSSRGGRFGTDTQYF
NA TRBJ2-1 TRBD1 TRBV6-5 15 TGTGCCAGCAGTCCACAGGGGAGCTCCTACAATGAGCAGTTCTTC CASSPQGSSYNEQFF
NA TRBJ2-7 TRBD2 TRBV27 16 TGTGCCAGCAGTTCAGGACTAGCGGGGCCGCTCTACGAGCAGTACTTC CASSSGLAGPLYEQYF
NA TRBJ2-6 NA TRBV4-1 18 TGCGCCAGCAGCCAGTGGGGGGGGCGCAGGTCTGGGGCCAACGTCCTGACTTTC CASSQWGGRRSGANVLTF
NA TRBJ1-2 NA TRBV11-2 14 TGTGCCAGCAGCCGCCCGGCAGGACCCTATGGCTACACCTTC CASSRPAGPYGYTF
NA TRBJ1-5 NA TRBV19 15 TGTGCCAGTACCTTTGTAAGGAGGGGTAAACAGCCCCAGCATTTT CASTFVRRGKQPQHF
NA TRBJ1-4 NA TRBV20-1 14 TGCAGTGCTAGTCTAGGGGCCCAAGATGAAAAACTGTTTTTT CSASLGAQDEKLFF
once TRBJ1-5 NA TRBV5-6 14 TGTGCCAGCAGCTTGAGGGGGAGCAATCAGCCCCAGCATTTT CASSLRGSNQPQHF
NA TRBJ2-5 NA TRBV24-1 18 TGTGCCACCAGTGATCCTTCCGACCCTTTAGCGACGCGGGAGACCCAGTACTTC CATSDPSDPLATRETQYF
NA TRBJ1-6 NA TRBV11-1 14 TGTGCCAGCAGCTTAGGAGGGTTTGGATCACCCCTCCACTTT CASSLGGFGSPLHF
NA TRBJ2-5 NA TRBV19 12 TGTGCCAGTAGTATGCCCCGAGGGACCCAGTACTTC CASSMPRGTQYF
NA TRBJ1-1 NA TRBV11-2 16 TGTGCCAGCAGCTTAGATCTGGGGACGGTGAACACTGAAGCTTTCTTT CASSLDLGTVNTEAFF
NA TRBJ1-5 NA TRBV7-9 14 TGTGCCAGCAGCCCGCAGGGTCAGCATCAGCCCCAGCATTTT CASSPQGQHQPQHF
once TRBJ1-5 NA TRBV6-5 14 TGTGCCAGCAGTTCCCTCCGGGCCCTTTGGCCCCAGCATTTT CASSSLRALWPQHF
few TRBJ2-1 NA TRBV5-1 15 TGCGCCAGCAGCTTGGATGGCGGAGCCTACAATGAGCAGTTCTTC CASSLDGGAYNEQFF
NA TRBJ1-1 NA TRBV19 18 TGTGCCAGTAGTCCCTATGTTCCAATTGGGGTGGGGGCGACTGAAGCTTTCTTT CASSPYVPIGVGATEAFF
NA TRBJ1-5 NA TRBV7-2 13 TGTGCCAGCAGCATCCGGGGTCAACAGCCCCAGCATTTT CASSIRGQQPQHF
NA TRBJ1-2 TRBD1 TRBV6-2/TRBV6-3 13 TGTGCCAGCAGTTCAGGGGGCTGGATGAGCTACACCTTC CASSSGGWMSYTF
NA TRBJ2-7 TRBD1 TRBV24-1 15 TGTGCCACCAGTGACCCAGGACAGGGGTCCTACGAGCAGTACTTC CATSDPGQGSYEQYF
NA TRBJ1-1 NA TRBV15 17 TGTGCCACCAGCAGAGAGGGCGCGGGGGGTCGGCGCACTGAAGCTTTCTTT CATSREGAGGRRTEAFF